This T cell receptor (beta chain) was profiled in a study of OX40 agonist ivuxolimab in advanced cancers. Data came from immunoSEQ multiplex PCR; TCRdb stores just in-frame clones and leaves some out. The sample lists about 64,000 clones, roughly four fifths seen once, with 5% in the top ten. This clone is medium-sized (0.01 to 0.1%). The V and J ends lost 2 bases and 0 bases respectively, with 10 bases between them. The CDR3 spans 15 residues. Per germline, CDR1 MNHEY and CDR2 SVGAGI. This TCR was recovered from an adult with an advanced solid tumor such as melanoma, head and neck, liver or kidney cancer. The input for sequencing was CD4+ or CD8+ T cells sorted from blood, taken in a trial of the OX40 agonist ivuxolimab. This chain uses TRBV6-5 with TRBJ1-1, with D unresolved. CDR3: CASSYIQAMNTEAFF. DNA for the CDR3: TGTGCCAGCAGTTACATCCAGGCGATGAACACTGAAGCTTTCTTT.